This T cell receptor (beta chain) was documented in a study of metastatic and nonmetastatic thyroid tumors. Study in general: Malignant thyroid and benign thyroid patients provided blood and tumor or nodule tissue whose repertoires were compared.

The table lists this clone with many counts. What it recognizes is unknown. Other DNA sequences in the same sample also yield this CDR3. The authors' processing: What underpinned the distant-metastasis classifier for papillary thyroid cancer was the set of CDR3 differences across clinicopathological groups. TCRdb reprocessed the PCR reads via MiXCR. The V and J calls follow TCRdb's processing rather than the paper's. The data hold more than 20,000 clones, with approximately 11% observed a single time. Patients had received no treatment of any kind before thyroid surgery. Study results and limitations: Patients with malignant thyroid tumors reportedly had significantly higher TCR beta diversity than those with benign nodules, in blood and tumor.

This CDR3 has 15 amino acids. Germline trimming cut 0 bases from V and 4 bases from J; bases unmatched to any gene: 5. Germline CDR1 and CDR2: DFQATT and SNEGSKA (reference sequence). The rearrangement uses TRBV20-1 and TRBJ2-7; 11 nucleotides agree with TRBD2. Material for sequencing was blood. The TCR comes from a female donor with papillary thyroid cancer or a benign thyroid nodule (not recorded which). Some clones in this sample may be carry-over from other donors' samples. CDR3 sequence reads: CSARDRLAGGYEQYF. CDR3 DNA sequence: TGCAGTGCTAGAGATCGGCTAGCGGGAGGATACGAGCAGTACTTC.